Reported below is one TCR beta chain. The antigen is undetermined. The source of the sample is a study of T cells in localized non-small cell lung cancer. Findings and limits, study-wide: Highest T cell clonality was seen in uninvolved adjacent lung, surpassing that measured in tumor.

TCRdb's table, derived via immunoSEQ multiplex PCR, lists solely in-frame clones and lacks some. The data contain 70,000 to 100,000 clones, roughly 93% of them singletons. The CDR3 covers 13 residues. Germline V lookup: CDR1 SEHNR, CDR2 FQNEAQ (reference sequence). Trimming stripped 5 bases from V and 5 bases from J, with 10 bases between. This sequence was found in a woman aged 40 to 75 with stage II squamous cell lung carcinoma. The V gene is TRBV7-9, the J gene TRBJ2-1; D ambiguous. This specimen consisted of PBMCs, obtained before any cancer treatment. CDR3 sequence (DNA): TGTGCCAGCAGCCGCATGGTTGACAATGAGCAGTTCTTC. Amino acid sequence: CASSRMVDNEQFF.